This T cell receptor (beta chain) was retrieved from a study of cytomegalovirus exposure and HLA in healthy donors (dated by TCRdb to about 2017). About the investigation overall: According to an earlier analysis of several hundred of the donors, about 190 million T cells yielded 90 million to 130 million unique TCR beta sequences and roughly 280 Gb of sequence data. Of the roughly 400 genotyped donors, less than 90% were placed in the genetic ancestry cluster associated with self-reported Caucasian donors. High-throughput TCR immunosequencing, statistical association of individual TCRs with disease status, and machine learning were combined to predict cytomegalovirus infection status. A later genetic analysis took genome-wide SNP genotypes for 398 of the 666 donors and used that subset as a discovery cohort. Typing coverage varied by locus: roughly 629-640 donors for A, B, C, DRB1 and DQB1; under 550 for DQA1; around 570 for DPA1; around 490 for DPB1. The T cell repertoires of 700 or so subjects were profiled by immunosequencing and related to cytomegalovirus serostatus. A few DR-DQ haplotypes were handled as single units for association and clustering because linkage in the cohort was strong. An early release covering roughly 600 HLA-typed donors comprised about 290 gigabases of sequencing data and approximately 85 million unique TCR sequences. HLA typing included class I and class II loci at four-digit resolution. Donor age, sex, ethnicity and CMV serostatus were compiled together with the repertoire data. Among 398 genotyped donors of the cohort, an average of approximately 250,000 unique TCR beta nucleotide sequences were sequenced per donor, roughly 20% of them non-productive. In the later analysis, no new phenotypic data were used to find candidate immune exposures; instead, reliance was placed on TCR beta sequences and their occurrence across donors. Besides the first cohort of 666 subjects, a separate validation cohort made up of 95 to 150 different subjects was used. In a later analysis, previously published TCR beta repertoires from 666 donors were re-analyzed and high-resolution HLA genotyping was added so that TCR occurrence patterns could be studied. All discovery cohort repertoires had been generated on a single sequencing platform. The study aimed to test whether signatures of past pathogen exposure could be identified by cataloging public T cell receptors. An earlier analysis of about 620 of the donors applied high-throughput TCR beta sequencing to assess whether each TCR beta V gene segment acted as functional or pseudogenic. The full study reports these points: Cytomegalovirus status was reported to be diagnosed by the classifier with high specificity and sensitivity in both the original and validation cohorts. The presence/absence analyses assumed that sequencing depth was roughly uniform across donors, and that assumption may not be true. The sequencing pipeline was judged likely to have produced a cluster of highly shared sequence variants as a technical artifact. A later genetic analysis associated a missense DCLRE1C variant with V-gene and J-gene trimming of TCR beta chains, and an independent cohort replicated the association. This cohort had only TCR beta chains sequenced, and the lack of alpha or paired-chain data limited which features could be detected. Broadly in line with IMGT annotations, most TCR beta V segments showed up in productive rearrangements about 90% or about 30% of the time in an earlier analysis of about 500 of the donors. The study gave a list of around 170 TCR beta chains associated with cytomegalovirus. The only immune exposure information available for the cohort was CMV serostatus. Because the 87-base-pair reads could not distinguish some IMGT-functional V segments, including TRBV6-2 and TRBV6-3, those segments were excluded. According to a later analysis, most CMV-associated TCR beta chains appeared to be HLA-restricted, and the HLA associations seemed to be driven largely by CMV exposure. A further reported finding was that TCR beta sequences accurately predicted the HLA-A and HLA-B alleles for most subjects in the first cohort. The authors suggested that the approach could potentially be extended to other disease states and immunological phenotypes. Compared with the approximately 670-donor mean, donors in an Asian-associated ancestry cluster had fewer N-insertions in productive TCRs, according to a later genetic analysis. Because HLA typing was missing for some donors at each locus, association tests included only the typed subset. Strong co-occurrence of HLA alleles, especially DR and DQ, made assigning TCR associations to individual alleles difficult. A later analysis found that TCR association rates varied across HLA loci, with DRB1 alleles showing the most associated TCRs and HLA-C alleles the fewest. In vitro tests confirmed that a few of the cytomegalovirus-associated TCR beta chains recognize cytomegalovirus antigens. The earlier analysis of some 540 of the donors excluded about 16 rarely observed V segments, including chromosome 9 orphons, because counts were too low. Most TCR sequences were observed very rarely across donors, whereas some public TCRs were present in many individuals. Compared with equally common non-associated chains, HLA-associated TCR beta chains in a later analysis were more clonally expanded and had lower generation probabilities. A later analysis reported that several top co-occurrence clusters appeared linked to parvovirus B19, influenza, CMV and Epstein-Barr virus. Correlated functional status among segregating V segments might be attributable to linkage disequilibrium, but an unknown experimental factor could not be ruled out. In a later analysis, some 18,000 TCR beta sequences were associated with specific HLA alleles at a false discovery rate of 0.05.

The germline V gene (reference sequence) provides CDR1 MNHEY and CDR2 SMNVEV. V is cut by 3 bases and J by 11 bases, and the space between the germline ends is 14 bases. CDR3 length: 14 amino acids, cysteine to phenylalanine. The sequence is cut down to CDR3 DNA, 42 bases in frame from base 1. The cohort was made up of 500 to 850 healthy bone marrow donors. All cohort members were sampled while nominally healthy, although unrecorded immune exposures were likely present. The donor was CMV seropositive and was included in the group of 270 or so seropositive cohort members. Every donor gave a peripheral blood sample, and the peripheral blood mononuclear cells from that sample were used for TCR beta sequencing. Genomic DNA extraction from the blood cell samples was performed with the Qiagen DNeasy Blood Extraction Kit. Of note for this clone: Its recognized antigen is unknown. Base qualities are missing; no much larger clone stands one base away.

The library relied on the immunoSEQ multiplex PCR assay. The multiplex PCR relied on a mix of 60 forward primers for TCR Vbeta segments and 13 reverse primers for TCR Jbeta segments. The CDR3 region of rearranged TCR beta genes was amplified from genomic DNA with a multiplex PCR assay. The amplified TCR beta libraries were sequenced on the Illumina HiSeq System as 87-base-pair reads. Concerning the study's data processing: A later analysis counted tens of millions of unique TCR beta chains across the 550 to 750 repertoires, and roughly 11 million of these chains were shared by at least two donors. A nearest-neighbor algorithm error-corrected the raw reads and collapsed the reads into unique sequences, merging closely related sequences to remove PCR and sequencing errors. Alignment of CDR3 sequences to IMGT reference sequences was used to assign V, D and J gene segments. For a sequence to be retained, a match of at least six nucleotides to both a V gene segment and a J gene segment was required. A rearrangement counted as productive if the CDR3 had no stop codons and remained in frame with V and J, and every other rearrangement counted as non-productive. Following IMGT convention, CDR3 was defined as the stretch from the second conserved V-encoded cysteine up to the conserved J-encoded phenylalanine. The earlier analysis of 550 to 650 of the donors excluded any sequence lacking an unambiguous match to a single V gene segment. In an earlier analysis of approximately 590 of the donors, a V segment was called functional when productive rearrangements were above 56.7%, and segregating when the standard deviation between donors exceeded 5%. A statistical classification framework was built to diagnose cytomegalovirus status from the catalog of TCR beta chain sequences. V and J gene assignment, in a later analysis, came from comparing TCR nucleotide sequences with IMGT/GENE-DB human TR gene sequences. In a later analysis, CDR3 sequences and most-parsimonious VDJ recombination scenarios were assigned using the TCRdist pipeline. In a later analysis, every TCR beta chain was defined by the combination of its CDR3 amino acid sequence and its V-gene family, and reads without a unique V-gene family were dropped. To address suspected cross-contamination and a sequencing artifact, a later analysis removed approximately 590 highly shared, low-generation-probability nucleotide sequences. In a later analysis, a clonal expansion index for each public chain was calculated from normalized within-repertoire ranks of inferred template counts. In a later analysis, generation probabilities were computed using a VDJ recombination model fitted to out-of-frame rearrangements, and the results were checked against IGoR. A later analysis scored TCR-TCR, TCR-HLA and TCR-CMV co-occurrence with hypergeometric tests, applying a repertoire-size bias correction to TCR pairs. To estimate false discovery rates, a later analysis permuted the HLA or CMV assignments 20 times. In a later analysis, co-occurring TCRs were grouped using DBSCAN, with TCRdist sequence similarity added in when clustering inside HLA-allele-positive subsets. Repertoires with fewer than 30,000 or more than 120,000 public chains were left out of co-occurrence clustering, as were about five repertoires with anomalous nucleotide sharing. Sourced from immuneACCESS, this table was stored by TCRdb with only in-frame sequences that have V and J called. A share of the clones is absent; for the studies checked, an unresolved V gene accounts for under half, and the remainder has no known explanation. The V and J calls and the clone size are those of that table, but D and trimming were determined from the DNA. The sample table records about 260,000 clones; 84% of these occur just once. About 2% of the sample belongs to the ten largest clones.

The chain is assembled from TRBV27 and TRBJ1-6, with the D gene not clear enough to name. The receptor's source is a woman in her thirties or forties in good health and CMV-seropositive. The sequenced sample consisted of PBMCs. The CDR3 reads CASSLEASVTPLHF. The nucleotides read TGTGCCAGCAGTTTGGAGGCCTCCGTGACACCCCTCCACTTT.